Below, 28 T cell receptor beta chains from the same sample are listed, as sequenced in a study of regulatory T cells in long-lasting Graves disease (dated by TCRdb to the early 2020s). This specimen's time point label, interpreted: newly diagnosed GD, antithyroid drugs for less than 3 months. RNA was extracted from PBMCs in TRIzol for both TCR sequencing and RNA sequencing. Preparation of the library involved multiplex PCR. The instrument given in TCRdb is Illumina HiSeq 4000. TCR beta libraries were built with iRepertoire HTBI primers and Arm-PCR amplification of CDR3 regions. TCRdb redid the processing of the public reads, applying fastp at Q25 and MiXCR, and retained in-frame beta chains. Rows with one shared CDR3 protein collapse into an entry with the most common genes and DNA. In this sample the table shows around 470,000 distinct CDR3 sequences, 13% to 15% of which occur a single time. The leading ten clones occupy roughly 15% of the sample.

Another study also made use of these data, one on T cells in Graves' hyperthyroidism and ophthalmopathy.

The sequencing used peripheral blood mononuclear cells (PBMCs), collected at new diagnosis, from a patient treated with antithyroid drugs. Receptors were obtained from a woman in her forties or fifties with Graves disease. Donor details come from another sample of the same person, matched by shared clones.

About this clonotype itself: The junction does not match germline at one end; this may be a read error. V is TRBV5-1 and J is TRBJ2-1; D call uncertain. This CDR3 is built from 13 residues. Germline V gene data show CDR1 as SGHRS and CDR2 as YFSETQ. The CDR3 reads CSSVGPDYNEQFF. CDR3 sequence (DNA): TGCTCCAGCGTGGGCCCCGACTACAATGAGCAGTTCTTC.

With regard to this clonotype: A much larger clone lies a single base off, so this may be a read error. The V and J genes are TRBV30 and TRBJ2-5, with TRBD2 identical over 8 bases. Germline CDR1 reads GTSNPN; CDR2 reads SVGIG (reference sequence). Trimming at V came to 4 bases and at J to 11 bases, leaving 18 bases not matched to a gene. The CDR3 covers 15 residues. The CDR3 DNA follows: TGTGCCTGGAACGTGGCGGGAGGTGGCTACAATGAGCAGTACTTC. Translated, it gives CAWNVAGGGYNEQYF.

The sample holds many counts of this clonotype. The rearrangement uses TRBV12-3 or TRBV12-4 and TRBJ2-5, with 8 nucleotides matching TRBD1. The CDR3 has 13 residues. V was pared by 6 bases and J by 2 bases, with 2 bases of the junction left unmatched. This CDR3 is CASRDRVQETQYF. CDR3 coding DNA: TGTGCCAGCAGGGACAGGGTTCAAGAGACCCAGTACTTC.

This clonotype was observed a handful of times. The chain couples TRBV5-6 to TRBJ2-3; tentative D call: TRBD2 (6 bases). Germline V gene data show CDR1 as SGHDT and CDR2 as YYEEEE. V dropped 2 bases and J dropped 0 bases, with 13 bases sitting between them. CDR3 size: 16 residues. The CDR3 sequence is CASSFRVGTSTDTQYF. The CDR3 DNA reads as TGTGCCAGCAGCTTTAGGGTTGGGACTAGCACAGATACGCAGTATTTT.

This clonotype was seen a few times. The chain recombines TRBV6-1 with TRBJ2-3; 10 bases match TRBD2. V gave up 6 bases and J gave up 2 bases; unmatched junction bases: 5. This CDR3 comprises 15 residues. Germline V lookup: CDR1 MNHNS, CDR2 SASEGT. CDR3 region: CASRSLAGYTDTQYF. CDR3 sequence (DNA): TGTGCCAGCAGATCACTAGCGGGGTACACAGATACGCAGTATTTT.

Many counts were recorded for this clonotype. The rearrangement links TRBV2 to TRBJ1-5, with 9 positions matching TRBD1. This CDR3 has 14 amino acids. The germline V gene encodes CDR1 SNHLY and CDR2 FYNNEI. The junction had 8 bases not matched to a gene; V was cut back by 8 bases and J by 6 bases. The CDR3 spells CASAGTGSTQPQHF. CDR3 bases: TGTGCCAGCGCCGGGACAGGGAGTACTCAGCCCCAGCATTTT.

This clonotype occurred many times. The CDR3 coding sequence is TGTGCCAGCAGCCTACTAGCGCTCTCCTACAATGAGCAGTTCTTC. Its translation: CASSLLALSYNEQFF. The rearrangement links TRBV11-2 to TRBJ2-1; TRBD2 aligns across 7 bases. Germline V gene data show CDR1 as SGHAT and CDR2 as FQNNGV. Trimming at V came to 5 bases and at J to 0 bases, leaving 4 bases not matched to a gene. The CDR3 length is 15 residues.

This clonotype was found many times. The chain joins TRBV10-3 to TRBJ2-5; 9 nucleotides line up with TRBD2. The germline V gene has CDR1 ENHRY and CDR2 SYGVKD. The CDR3 contains 16 residues. Trimming took 0 bases from V and 2 from J; bases not matched to a gene: 4. The CDR3 nucleotides are TGTGCCATCAGTGAGTCGGTAGCGGGAGTACAAGAGACCCAGTACTTC. As protein: CAISESVAGVQETQYF.

This clonotype was seen repeatedly, ten times or more. The chain is built from TRBV5-6 and TRBJ2-7; possibly TRBD2 for D (6 bases). V lost 1 base, J lost 3 bases, and 14 bases lay in between. This CDR3 has 15 amino acids. Germline-derived CDR1 and CDR2 are SGHDT and YYEEEE. The CDR3 is CASSLSLWRDYEQYF. The CDR3 DNA is TGTGCCAGCAGCTTGTCTCTTTGGCGGGACTACGAGCAGTACTTC. The whole variable domain, filled in from reference TRBV5-6 and TRBJ2-7, reads DAGVTQSPTHLIKTRGQQVTLRCSPKSGHDTVSWYQQALGQGPQFIFQYYEEEERQRGNFPDRFSGHQFPNYSSELNVNALLLGDSALYLCASSLSLWRDYEQYFGPGTRLTVT.

This clonotype was seen only a few times. CDR3: CASSLGGTNEQYF. The CDR3 DNA follows: TGTGCCAGCAGCTTGGGAGGGACAAATGAGCAGTACTTC. The V and J genes are TRBV7-9 and TRBJ2-7, with a tentative D call TRBD2 (7 bases). Trimming took 3 bases from V and 7 from J, leaving 13 bases between them. The CDR3 spans 13 residues. Germline CDR1 reads SEHNR; CDR2 reads FQNEAQ (reference sequence).

As to this clonotype: A much larger clone lies one base from this, so it may be a read error. The rearrangement links TRBV6-2 or TRBV6-3 to TRBJ2-7, with 7 bases that match TRBD1. CDR1 is MNHEY, CDR2 SVGEGT, per germline. The CDR3 covers 15 residues. V was pared by 4 bases and J by 3 bases, with 9 bases of the junction left unmatched. This CDR3 reads CASSCSFSGGYEQYF. CDR3 DNA: TGTGCCAGCAGTTGCTCTTTTTCAGGGGGCTACGAGCAGTACTTC.

There are many counts of this clonotype. The chain combines TRBV12-3 or TRBV12-4 with TRBJ1-4, with a tentative D call TRBD1 (5 bases). Trimming pared 3 bases from V and 17 bases from J, leaving 22 bases between. The CDR3 is made up of 14 amino acids. The CDR3 loop reads CASSFGRETGGIFF. CDR3 sequence (DNA): TGTGCCAGCAGTTTCGGCAGGGAGACGGGCGGGATATTTTTT.

This clonotype was picked up many times. The V gene is TRBV9, the J gene TRBJ1-2; D remains ambiguous. From germline, CDR1 is SGDLS and CDR2 YYNGEE. The CDR3 extends over 13 amino acids. Trimming took 4 bases from V and 4 from J, leaving 11 bases between them. CDR3 DNA sequence: TGTGCCAGCAGCACCGCCGGGCCCTATGGCTACACCTTC. Translation: CASSTAGPYGYTF. The full variable domain, rest sourced from reference TRBV9 and TRBJ1-2, is DSGVTQTPKHLITATGQRVTLRCSPRSGDLSVYWYQQSLDQGLQFLIQYYNGEERAKGNILERFSAQQFPDLHSELNLSSLELGDSALYFCASSTAGPYGYTFGSGTRLTVV.

The V call is TRBV13, the J call TRBJ2-1, with D perhaps TRBD1 or TRBD2 (6 bases each). Between the trimmed V and J ends, which lost 5 bases and 8 bases, there was a span of 19 bases. The CDR3 runs 15 residues. The germline V gene encodes CDR1 PRHDT and CDR2 FYEKMQ (reference sequence). CDR3 in amino acids: CASSPDVTGAHEQFF. CDR3 nucleotide sequence: TGTGCCAGCAGCCCAGACGTTACGGGGGCCCATGAGCAGTTCTTC.

In this sample, this clonotype turned up many times. The V call is TRBV7-2, the J call TRBJ2-7; D is unclear. CDR1 is SGHTA and CDR2 is FQGNSA in the germline V gene. This CDR3 spans 12 amino acids. Trimming removed 3 bases from V and 4 bases from J, with 7 bases in between. The CDR3 DNA follows: TGTGCCAGCAGCTTCGACGAGTACGAGCAGTACTTC. Translated, it gives CASSFDEYEQYF.

This clonotype was picked up a small number of times. A much bigger clone sits one base away, suggesting this may be a read error. Lacking the conserved final phenylalanine or tryptophan, this CDR3 likely reflects a read error. The chain recombines TRBV7-8 with TRBJ2-4; 14 positions agree with TRBD2. Germline CDR1 is SGHVS and CDR2 is FQNEAQ. The trim removed 5 bases at V and 7 bases at J, leaving 13 bases unmatched. This CDR3 has 18 residues. This chain's CDR3 is CASSPYRGLAGVWNIQYL. Written as DNA, the CDR3 is TGTGCCAGCAGCCCTTACCGGGGACTAGCGGGAGTTTGGAACATTCAGTACCTC.

This clonotype was observed many times. The chain recombines TRBV28 with TRBJ2-4; D is possibly TRBD2 (5 bases). V shed 8 bases and J shed 0 bases, with 8 bases lying between them. Germline V gene lookup returns CDR1 MDHEN and CDR2 SYDVKM. This CDR3 has 13 residues. CDR3 residues: CASGGLAKNIQYF. The CDR3 coding sequence is TGTGCCAGCGGCGGACTAGCCAAAAACATTCAGTACTTC.

With regard to this clonotype: A much larger clone is a single base away; this may be a read error. J is TRBJ1-2 and V is TRBV28, with D uncertain. The CDR3 extends over 15 amino acids. Trimming took off 3 bases at V and 3 bases at J, with 14 bases between the two ends. From germline, CDR1 is MDHEN and CDR2 SYDVKM. The CDR3 reads CASSFDESSDYGYTF. The CDR3 nucleotides are TGTGCCAGCAGTTTTGATGAGAGTAGTGACTATGGCTACACCTTC.

V gene TRBV27 combines with J gene TRBJ2-3; 7 bases map to TRBD1. V gave up 5 bases and J gave up 5 bases; unmatched junction bases: 10. The germline CDR1 and CDR2 sequences are MNHEY and SMNVEV (reference sequence). The CDR3 length is 15 residues. For the CDR3, the DNA is TGTGCCAGCAGTATTCGACAGGGCCAATTAGATACGCAGTATTTT. Residues: CASSIRQGQLDTQYF.

The table lists this clonotype with a count of one. The junction and the germline gene differ at one end; a read error may be behind it. The chain's CDR3 is CASSRSRDTQETQYF. The CDR3 DNA reads as TGCGCCAGCAGCCGGAGCCGGGACACCCAAGAGACCCAGTACTTC. The chain uses TRBV5-8 and TRBJ2-5, with D perhaps matching TRBD1 (6 bases). The CDR3 length is 15 residues. The germline gives CDR1 SGHTS, CDR2 YDEGEE.

With respect to this clonotype: It may be a read error: a sequence one base away is much more abundant. The chain recombines TRBV20-1 with TRBJ2-1; 10 nucleotides line up with TRBD2. V shed 1 base, J shed 8 bases, and the junction held 8 bases outside the gene matches. Per the germline V gene, CDR1 is DFQATT and CDR2 is SNEGSKA (reference sequence). There are 15 residues in the CDR3. CDR3: CSARVLAGVCDEQFF. The CDR3 bases are TGCAGTGCTAGAGTTCTAGCGGGAGTGTGCGATGAGCAGTTCTTC.

This clonotype was counted at least ten times. The V call is TRBV2, the J call TRBJ2-7, with 9 bases matching TRBD1. CDR1 SNHLY and CDR2 FYNNEI come from the germline V gene. V lost 6 bases, J lost 4 bases, and 7 bases stayed unmatched. The CDR3 covers 14 residues. The CDR3 DNA is TGTGCCAGCAGACCGGGACAGGGAGGGTACGAGCAGTACTTC. Translation gives CASRPGQGGYEQYF.

This clonotype came up many times. This rearrangement joins TRBV28 to TRBJ2-7; D is uncertain. CDR1 and CDR2 from the germline V gene are MDHEN and SYDVKM. This CDR3 region has 14 residues. Trimming stripped 7 bases from V and 4 bases from J, with 17 bases between. The CDR3 spells CASTRSNPPYEQYF. As DNA, the CDR3 is TGTGCCAGCACCCGGTCCAATCCCCCTTACGAGCAGTACTTC.

This clonotype has only a few counts. The V gene is TRBV30, the J gene TRBJ2-5; D gene ambiguous. V lost 4 bases and J 2 bases, leaving 23 bases between the germline ends. This CDR3 is 17 amino acids long. Germline V gene lookup returns CDR1 GTSNPN and CDR2 SVGIG (reference sequence). CDR3 in DNA: TGTGCCTGGACCGACCCCCGGGCCCGAATGTTACAAGAGACCCAGTACTTC. It translates to CAWTDPRARMLQETQYF.

The chain joins TRBV20-1 to TRBJ2-4; D not resolved. V was cut by 4 bases and J by 4 bases, with 14 bases left in between. The CDR3 has 14 amino acids. Germline V gene sequence: CDR1 DFQATT, CDR2 SNEGSKA (reference sequence). The CDR3 DNA sequence: TGCAGTGCTAATATGAGACGGAAGAAAAACATTCAGTACTTC. It is translated as CSANMRRKKNIQYF.

In this sample, this clonotype turned up many times. The rearrangement links TRBV28 to TRBJ2-4; 8 nucleotides agree with TRBD1. The germline CDR1 and CDR2 sequences are MDHEN and SYDVKM. The CDR3 runs 17 residues. Losses at the gene ends were 5 bases for V and 2 bases for J; bases not matched to a gene: 11. CDR3 sequence: CASSTTGQGFTKNIQYF. The CDR3 nucleotides are TGTGCCAGCAGTACGACCGGACAGGGCTTTACCAAAAACATTCAGTACTTC.

There are many counts of this clonotype. The chain recombines TRBV2 with TRBJ1-1; TRBD1 is a possible D gene (6 bases). The CDR3 contains 13 residues. Germline V gene data show CDR1 as SNHLY and CDR2 as FYNNEI. The CDR3 spells CIHRAGEGTEAFF. CDR3 DNA: TGTATCCACAGAGCAGGGGAGGGCACTGAAGCTTTCTTT.

This clonotype was seen many times. The chain uses TRBV28 and TRBJ1-1; no firm D call. V was clipped by 6 bases and J by 1 base, with 6 bases between them. There are 12 residues in the CDR3. Germline-derived CDR1 and CDR2 are MDHEN and SYDVKM. The CDR3 here is CASRSGNTEAFF. The DNA for the CDR3 is TGTGCCAGCAGGTCGGGGAACACTGAAGCTTTCTTT.